This entry features one T cell receptor beta chain sequence. Treatment noted: oral pan-JAK inhibitor, 5-10 mg twice daily. This entry is derived from a study of CD8+ T cells in alopecia areata. Following RNA extraction, reverse transcription yielded cDNA that acted as the sequencing template. Assay: immunoSEQ multiplex PCR; the TCRdb copy retains only in-frame clones and omits some. The sample lists some 190,000 clones, 50% to 60% occurring once. This CDR3 comprises 13 residues. Per germline, CDR1 SGHTA and CDR2 FQGTGA. V was trimmed by 3 bases and J by 5 bases, leaving 8 bases between them. The chain carries TRBV7-3 and TRBJ1-5; TRBD1 might be the D (5 bases). This receptor was taken from a human donor with alopecia areata. The source was CD4+ T cells sorted from blood, collected at week 4, from a patient treated with tofacitinib. CDR3 loop: CASSFTRDQPQHF. CDR3 sequence (DNA): TGTGCCAGCAGCTTTACCAGGGATCAGCCCCAGCATTTT.